These 4 T cell receptor beta chains were sequenced from one sample in a study of blood T cell repertoires in COVID-19. Some clones are missing from TCRdb's copy, which holds only in-frame ones; the method was immunoSEQ multiplex PCR. The table records more than 300,000 clones, about 92% of them present only once. The sample comprised PBMCs or T cells enriched from blood (not recorded which). These receptors all come from a woman aged 25 to 39 who had recovered from COVID-19.

The V and J genes are TRBV9 and TRBJ2-2; 7 bases are a match to TRBD2. Germline CDR1 reads SGDLS; CDR2 reads YYNGEE. CDR3 length: 14 amino acids. The trim removed 2 bases at V and 5 bases at J, leaving 3 bases unmatched. DNA for the CDR3: TGTGCCAGCAGCGTCCAAGCGGGAACCGGGGAGCTGTTTTTT. Translating gives CASSVQAGTGELFF. The whole variable domain, filled in from reference TRBV9 and TRBJ2-2, reads DSGVTQTPKHLITATGQRVTLRCSPRSGDLSVYWYQQSLDQGLQFLIQYYNGEERAKGNILERFSAQQFPDLHSELNLSSLELGDSALYFCASSVQAGTGELFFGEGSRLTVL.

V usage is TRBV21-1 and J usage is TRBJ1-1. TRBV21-1 is marked as a pseudogene. There are 11 residues in the CDR3. The DNA of the CDR3 is TGTGCCAGAGGGGGAGGGGCTGAAGCTTTCTTT. As protein: CARGGGAEAFF.

This chain links TRBV6-6 with TRBJ2-1; D is unclear. Trimming removed 7 bases at V and 2 bases at J, with 3 bases between. The CDR3 length is 11 residues. The germline V gene encodes CDR1 MNHNY and CDR2 SVGAGI (reference sequence). CDR3 nucleotides: TGTGCCAGCACTACCTACAATGAGCAGTTCTTC. Protein sequence: CASTTYNEQFF.

The chain employs TRBV6-5 and TRBJ2-7; 8 bases agree with TRBD2. Germline CDR1 and CDR2: MNHEY and SVGAGI. J lost 3 bases, V lost 6 bases, and 7 bases had no gene match. The CDR3 covers 14 residues. The CDR3 sequence is CASSSSGSNYEQYF. In DNA, the CDR3 is TGTGCCAGCAGCTCCAGCGGGAGTAACTACGAGCAGTACTTC.